The 17 T cell receptor beta chains given below trace back to one sample, sequenced in a study of T cell changes during pregnancy in multiple sclerosis. Repertoires were generated with immunoSEQ multiplex PCR, while TCRdb's copy carries only in-frame clones and drops some. This table has approximately 45,000 clones, around 90% appearing once. The sequences come from CD4+ T cells from peripheral blood mononuclear cells, collected in the first trimester of pregnancy. These receptors were taken from a female donor with multiple sclerosis, enrolled in a pregnancy study.

The chain is built from TRBV28 and TRBJ2-7, with 10 bases that match TRBD2. Germline assignment: CDR1 MDHEN and CDR2 SYDVKM. Unmatched junction bases numbered 12, after V lost 3 bases and J lost 13 bases. This CDR3 spans 14 amino acids. The CDR3 spells CASSLGASGRLSYF. The CDR3 DNA sequence: TGTGCCAGCAGTTTGGGGGCTAGCGGGAGACTTTCCTACTTC.

This clone was observed a few times. The V call is TRBV9, the J call TRBJ1-1; 7 bases agree with TRBD1. The CDR3 sequence is 15 residues long. Germline-derived CDR1 and CDR2 are SGDLS and YYNGEE. V was pared by 4 bases and J by 0 bases, with 6 bases of the junction left unmatched. In DNA form, the CDR3 reads TGTGCCAGCAGCTTCGGACAGGCGATGAACACTGAAGCTTTCTTT. This translates into CASSFGQAMNTEAFF.

V is TRBV7-2 and J is TRBJ2-7; D is possibly TRBD2 (5 bases). Trimming stripped 1 base from V and 4 bases from J, with 14 bases between. CDR1 and CDR2 from the germline V gene are SGHTA and FQGNSA. The CDR3 totals 15 residues. Written as DNA, the CDR3 is TGTGCCAGCAGCTTAGGGGAGCGTAGTTTTTACGAGCAGTACTTC. Its protein is CASSLGERSFYEQYF.

CDR3 nucleotides: TGTGCCAGCAGGGTCCCTGGCGGGGGGACCTACGAGCAGTACTTC. Translated: CASRVPGGGTYEQYF. The chain joins TRBV2 to TRBJ2-7; 8 nucleotides agree with TRBD2. V dropped 6 bases and J dropped 2; count of bases not matched to a gene: 9. Germline V gene sequence: CDR1 SNHLY, CDR2 FYNNEI. This CDR3 contains 15 residues.

The V gene is TRBV6-6, the J gene TRBJ1-4; 8 positions agree with TRBD1. CDR3 size: 15 residues. Germline lookup yields CDR1 MNHNY and CDR2 SVGAGI (reference sequence). J was trimmed by 8 bases and V by 2 bases; bases with no gene match: 7. DNA for the CDR3: TGTGCCAGCAGTTACGCCGGGACAGGTCCCGAAAAACTGTTTTTT. Its protein product is CASSYAGTGPEKLFF.

The rearrangement links TRBV6-6 to TRBJ2-7; 9 nucleotides line up with TRBD1. Germline CDR1 reads MNHNY; CDR2 reads SVGAGI (reference sequence). The V and J ends lost 6 bases and 5 bases, in that order; junction bases with no gene match: 14. The CDR3 runs to 16 residues. CDR3 nucleotides: TGTGCCAGCAGACCCCGGAACAGGGGGCGGATCCACGAGCAGTACTTC. Residues: CASRPRNRGRIHEQYF.

The V and J genes are TRBV27 and TRBJ1-4; possible D gene TRBD1, 6 bases. Germline V CDR1 and CDR2: MNHEY, SMNVEV (reference sequence). V dropped 2 bases and J dropped 8 bases, with 15 bases sitting between them. The CDR3 consists of 15 residues. The CDR3 here is CASSLQGGRREKLFF. The CDR3, as DNA: TGTGCCAGCAGTTTACAAGGGGGTCGGAGAGAAAAACTGTTTTTT.

The chain is built from TRBV5-1 and TRBJ2-5; TRBD2 matches 8 bases. Germline CDR1 SGHRS, CDR2 YFSETQ. The CDR3 length is 15 residues. V was clipped by 3 bases and J by 4 bases; unmatched bases: 8. CDR3 in DNA: TGCGCCAGCAGCTCTCTGTGGCTAGCGGGAGAGACCCAGTACTTC. This encodes CASSSLWLAGETQYF.

This chain connects TRBV28 to TRBJ1-5; D not certain. Trimming removed 3 bases at V and 4 bases at J, with 7 bases between. The germline V gene has CDR1 MDHEN and CDR2 SYDVKM. There are 13 residues in the CDR3. As DNA, the CDR3 is TGTGCCAGCAGTTTTCCGGGTAATCAGCCCCAGCATTTT. As protein: CASSFPGNQPQHF.

V is TRBV9 and J is TRBJ2-1; 7 bases agree with TRBD1. Germline values: CDR1 SGDLS, CDR2 YYNGEE. The CDR3 covers 14 residues. The V gene end was trimmed by 2 bases and the J gene end by 5 bases; junction bases not matched to a gene: 4. The CDR3 nucleotides are TGTGCCAGCAGCGTGACAGGGTTAAACAATGAGCAGTTCTTC. Residues: CASSVTGLNNEQFF.

The chain uses TRBV2 and TRBJ2-5, with a weak D call TRBD2 (6 bases). Deletions cut 2 bases from V and 3 bases from J, with 10 bases between. Per the germline V gene, CDR1 is SNHLY and CDR2 is FYNNEI. There are 14 residues in the CDR3. As DNA, the CDR3 is TGTGCCAGCAGTGAACGCGGGATTAAAGAGACCCAGTACTTC. Translating it yields CASSERGIKETQYF.

The chain couples TRBV27 to TRBJ2-3; 8 bases are shared with TRBD1. The CDR3 has 14 amino acids. J was trimmed by 7 bases and V by 6 bases; bases with no gene match: 9. Germline loops: CDR1 MNHEY, CDR2 SMNVEV (reference sequence). CDR3 residues: CASRVDRVVNTQYF. The CDR3 DNA sequence: TGTGCCAGCAGGGTGGACAGGGTGGTTAATACGCAGTATTTT.

The V and J genes are TRBV5-1 and TRBJ2-5, with 7 bases aligning to TRBD1. The CDR3 consists of 13 residues. V lost 4 bases to trimming and J lost 4 bases; unmatched junction nucleotides: 4. CDR1 and CDR2 from the germline V gene are SGHRS and YFSETQ. The CDR3 DNA follows: TGCGCCAGCAGCCCCGCAGGGGGAGAGACCCAGTACTTC. Protein: CASSPAGGETQYF.

V usage is TRBV19 and J usage is TRBJ2-7; TRBD2 aligns across 7 bases. V lost 0 bases to trimming and J lost 7 bases; unmatched junction nucleotides: 12. Germline V gives CDR1 LNHDA, CDR2 SQIVND (reference sequence). The CDR3 spans 16 residues. CDR3 loop: CASSIDGRREMGEQYF. The CDR3 DNA is TGTGCCAGTAGTATAGACGGGCGGCGGGAGATGGGGGAGCAGTACTTC.

This clone was found once. This chain connects TRBV5-1 to TRBJ1-2; maybe TRBD1 (6 bases). This CDR3 is 14 amino acids long. Germline V gene lookup returns CDR1 SGHRS and CDR2 YFSETQ. Trimming left V 4 bases short and J 4 bases short, with 14 bases between. CDR3 bases: TGCGCCAGCAGCGCATCACAGGGATCCTATGGCTACACCTTC. Protein sequence: CASSASQGSYGYTF.

This clone was observed once. V usage is TRBV28 and J usage is TRBJ1-2; D might be TRBD1 (6 bases). The V gene's germline CDR1 is MDHEN and CDR2 SYDVKM. V lost 4 bases to trimming and J lost 8 bases, with 14 bases between them. CDR3 size: 13 residues. The CDR3 bases are TGTGCCAGCAGTTCTTACAACAGGGACGGCTACACCTTC. Encoded protein: CASSSYNRDGYTF.

V and J are TRBV19 and TRBJ2-7; 11 bases are a match to TRBD2. CDR1 is LNHDA, CDR2 SQIVND, per germline (reference sequence). J lost 3 bases, V lost 3 bases, and 4 bases had no gene match. The CDR3 runs to 15 residues. The CDR3 loop reads CASSIVLAGVYEQYF. In DNA, the CDR3 is TGTGCCAGTAGTATCGTACTAGCGGGAGTCTACGAGCAGTACTTC.